This TCR beta chain comes out of a study of blood T cell repertoires in COVID-19. Sequencing was performed with immunoSEQ multiplex PCR; in TCRdb, only in-frame clones are kept and a portion is missing. The sample holds under 200,000 clones, over 80% seen once. This CDR3 has 16 amino acids. Per germline, CDR1 LNHDA and CDR2 SQIVND (reference sequence). The V and J ends lost 2 bases and 8 bases, in that order; junction bases with no gene match: 7. The study recruited people aged about 18 to 95 years across approximately 25 US areas. In its sample, this clone was seen once. The chain couples TRBV19 to TRBJ1-6, with 9 bases matching TRBD1. The source is a woman in her twenties or thirties who had been exposed to COVID-19. Sequenced sample: PBMCs or T cells enriched from blood (not recorded which). The CDR3: CASSIRDRGSHSPLHF. As DNA, the CDR3 is TGTGCCAGTAGTATACGCGACAGGGGGAGCCATTCACCCCTCCACTTT. Complete variable domain (other parts from reference TRBV19 and TRBJ1-6): DGGITQSPKYLFRKEGQNVTLSCEQNLNHDAMYWYRQDPGQGLRLIYYSQIVNDFQKGDIAEGYSVSREKKESFPLTVTSAQKNPTAFYLCASSIRDRGSHSPLHFGNGTRLTVT.